Listed below are T cell receptor beta chains from one sample, sequenced in a study of human T cells and chemical hapten exposure. Each CDR3 protein gets one entry after TCRdb re-called the RACE reads with MiXCR. In the table there are 84,000 or so distinct CDR3 sequences, approximately 10% of which are singletons. The input for sequencing was whole blood, taken in connection with sensitization to the hapten diphenylcyclopropenone (DPC). Source of these receptors: a woman aged 25 to 39 with alopecia areata. Some clones in this sample may be carry-over from other donors' samples. The CDR3 runs from the conserved cysteine through the conserved F or W. A D gene is named only where the DNA matches it firmly. The size of a clone is reported for some rows only, either as once, few or many, or as a class for expanded clones.

>TRBV7-9|few|.|TRBJ2-1
CASSLGGSYNEQFF
TGTGCCAGCAGCTTAGGAGGGTCCTACAATGAGCAGTTCTTC
>TRBV7-2|many|.|TRBJ1-5
CASSLEGLGNQPQHF
TGTGCCAGCAGCTTAGAGGGGCTTGGGAATCAGCCCCAGCATTTT
>TRBV6-1|once|.|TRBJ2-7
CASSVLEGNGEQYF
TGTGCCAGCAGTGTGTTGGAGGGCAATGGTGAGCAGTACTTC
>TRBV4-3|many|.|TRBJ2-3
CASSPHNLVTDTQYF
TGCGCCAGCAGCCCTCATAATTTGGTCACAGATACGCAGTATTTT
>TRBV6-1|.|TRBD2|TRBJ2-5
CASRGGRARETQYF
TGTGCCAGCAGGGGGGGGAGGGCCCGGGAGACCCAGTACTTC
>TRBV5-4|few|TRBD2|TRBJ2-3
CASYIKRERGTDTQYF
TGTGCCAGCTACATAAAGCGGGAGCGTGGTACAGATACGCAGTATTTT
>TRBV9|.|TRBD2|TRBJ2-1
CASSVEASGAHEQFF
TGTGCCAGCAGCGTAGAGGCTAGCGGGGCCCATGAGCAGTTCTTC
>TRBV3-1|many|.|TRBJ1-2
CASRPQGGYGYTF
TGTGCCAGCAGGCCACAGGGAGGCTATGGCTACACCTTC
>TRBV27|many|TRBD1|TRBJ2-5
CASSPGTGRQTQYF
TGTGCCAGCAGCCCTGGGACAGGGAGACAGACCCAGTACTTC
>TRBV18|.|.|TRBJ1-5
CASSKGENQPQHF
TGTGCCAGCTCCAAGGGGGAAAATCAGCCCCAGCATTTT
>TRBV12-3/TRBV12-4|many|.|TRBJ1-4
CASSPTGSANEKLFF
TGTGCCAGCAGTCCTACAGGTTCGGCTAATGAAAAACTGTTTTTT
>TRBV7-2|many|.|TRBJ2-1
CASSPGLHYEQFF
TGTGCCAGCAGCCCCGGACTACACTATGAGCAGTTCTTC
>TRBV7-8|.|.|TRBJ1-1
CASSPRVGGVSEAFF
TGTGCCAGCAGCCCAAGGGTCGGGGGAGTCTCTGAAGCTTTCTTT
>TRBV27|.|.|TRBJ2-1
CASSRFGGEQFF
TGTGCCAGCAGTCGATTTGGCGGTGAGCAGTTCTTC
>TRBV18|many|.|TRBJ2-7
CASSRGDATSYEQYF
TGTGCCAGCTCACGAGGGGACGCGACCTCCTACGAGCAGTACTTC
>TRBV5-5|.|.|TRBJ1-4
CASRIREDEKLFF
TGTGCCAGCAGAATCAGGGAAGACGAAAAACTGTTTTTT
>TRBV2|.|.|TRBJ2-1
CASRGGRTSSYNEQFF
TGTGCCAGCAGGGGAGGACGCACGAGCTCCTACAATGAGCAGTTCTTC
>TRBV4-3|few|.|TRBJ2-2
CASSPYTGELFF
TGCGCCAGCAGCCCCTACACCGGGGAGCTGTTTTTT
>TRBV29-1|many|TRBD1|TRBJ1-2
CSAPPRVGGDGYTF
TGCAGCGCACCACCCCGTGTAGGGGGCGATGGCTACACCTTC
>TRBV3-1|few|.|TRBJ2-5
CASSQDTGSPETQYF
TGTGCCAGCAGCCAAGATACAGGGTCCCCAGAGACCCAGTACTTC
>TRBV20-1|.|.|TRBJ2-1
CSAENNEQFF
TGCAGTGCTGAAAACAATGAGCAGTTCTTC
>TRBV9|.|.|TRBJ1-3
CASPNTIYF
TGTGCCAGCCCGAACACCATATATTTT
>TRBV5-1|many|.|TRBJ2-2
CASSQTGNTGELFF
TGCGCCAGCAGCCAGACAGGGAACACCGGGGAGCTGTTTTTT
>TRBV9|few|TRBD2|TRBJ2-5
CASSLSATLGTSLPQETQYF
TGTGCCAGCAGCCTTAGTGCGACACTGGGGACTAGCCTACCTCAAGAGACCCAGTACTTC
>TRBV11-3|many|.|TRBJ1-5
CASSLEAEQNQPQHF
TGTGCCAGCAGCTTAGAGGCAGAGCAAAATCAGCCCCAGCATTTT
>TRBV7-2|.|.|TRBJ2-5
CASSLGGGPQETQYF
TGTGCCAGCAGCTTAGGAGGGGGGCCACAAGAGACCCAGTACTTC
>TRBV29-1|few|TRBD1|TRBJ2-7
CSVAGTGAWEQYF
TGCAGCGTTGCCGGGACAGGGGCGTGGGAGCAGTACTTC
>TRBV2|many|TRBD2|TRBJ2-3
CASSFTSGSTDTQYF
TGTGCCAGCAGTTTCACTAGCGGGAGCACAGATACGCAGTATTTT
>TRBV6-1|many|TRBD2|TRBJ2-1
CASGLSRGAYNEQFF
TGTGCCAGCGGTCTATCGCGGGGGGCCTACAATGAGCAGTTCTTC
>TRBV13|many|.|TRBJ2-1
CASSLLVGGSSYNEQFF
TGTGCCAGCAGCTTACTAGTCGGGGGTAGCTCCTACAATGAGCAGTTCTTC
>TRBV18|.|TRBD1|TRBJ2-1
CASSRPSGGASYNEQFF
TGTGCCAGCTCACGACCGTCAGGGGGCGCATCATACAATGAGCAGTTCTTC
>TRBV5-1|few|.|TRBJ2-1
CASSLGLLDNEQFF
TGCGCCAGCAGCTTGGGGCTACTCGACAATGAGCAGTTCTTC
>TRBV6-5|many|.|TRBJ2-7
CATRRDSRGEQYF
TGTGCCACCAGGAGGGATTCGAGGGGCGAGCAGTACTTC
>TRBV11-2|many|.|TRBJ1-6
CASSLALSSSYNSPLHF
TGTGCCAGCAGCTTAGCGTTAAGTAGCTCCTATAATTCACCCCTCCACTTT
>TRBV20-1|many|TRBD2|TRBJ2-7
CSARDIAGIYEQYF
TGCAGTGCTAGAGATATAGCGGGCATTTACGAGCAGTACTTC
>TRBV7-6|many|TRBD2|TRBJ2-3
CASSFSGITDTQYF
TGTGCCAGCAGCTTTAGCGGGATTACAGATACGCAGTATTTT
>TRBV5-6|many|TRBD1|TRBJ2-3
CASSLPGQGGTDTQYF
TGTGCCAGCAGCTTGCCGGGACAGGGCGGCACAGATACGCAGTATTTT
>TRBV11-2|many|.|TRBJ2-5
CASSRNDGRETQYF
TGTGCCAGCAGCCGAAATGACGGGCGGGAGACCCAGTACTTC
>TRBV28|.|.|TRBJ1-2
CASSLQGTDSRGYTF
TGTGCCAGCAGTTTGCAAGGGACGGACAGTCGAGGCTACACCTTC
>TRBV6-5|many|.|TRBJ1-2
CASRASGGSGDGYTF
TGTGCCAGCAGAGCCTCAGGAGGTTCCGGGGATGGCTACACCTTC
>TRBV6-5|few|.|TRBJ2-2
CASSYDGGELFF
TGTGCCAGCAGTTACGATGGCGGGGAGCTGTTTTTT
>TRBV7-2|many|.|TRBJ2-3
CASSLFSGDTDTQYF
TGTGCCAGCAGCTTATTCTCGGGGGACACAGATACGCAGTATTTT